This is a list of T cell receptor beta chains from one sample in a study of blood T cell repertoires in COVID-19. TCRdb's copy holds only in-frame clones and misses some; the assay was immunoSEQ multiplex PCR. Among 200,000 to 250,000 clones, 85% were seen once, and the ten largest hold less than 6.5%. The sequenced material came from peripheral blood. The receptors come from a man over 45 with COVID-19, enrolled during active disease. The conserved cysteine and the conserved F or W are not part of the CDR3 here. Fields, in order: D gene, CDR3 length, V gene, J gene, CDR3 protein. D genes are given only for firm matches.

TRBD2	16	TRBV5-1	TRBJ2-5	ARSHGPSGGAGQETQY
-	14	TRBV5-4	TRBJ1-3	ASSQLPGYTGNTIY
TRBD1	13	TRBV5-1	TRBJ1-4	ASSLEGAGDEKLF
-	13	TRBV5-1	TRBJ1-4	ASSLANGEFEKLF
TRBD1	11	TRBV28	TRBJ2-2	ATRQGNTGELF
-	10	TRBV30	TRBJ2-5	AWTASSETQY
-	13	TRBV6-5	TRBJ1-2	ASSYSAHEGSGYT
TRBD1	12	TRBV19	TRBJ2-7	ASSRTGGSYEQY
-	14	TRBV5-1	TRBJ2-3	ASSLSGAGGTDTQY
-	13	TRBV6-5	TRBJ2-3	ASSYSGTSTDTQY